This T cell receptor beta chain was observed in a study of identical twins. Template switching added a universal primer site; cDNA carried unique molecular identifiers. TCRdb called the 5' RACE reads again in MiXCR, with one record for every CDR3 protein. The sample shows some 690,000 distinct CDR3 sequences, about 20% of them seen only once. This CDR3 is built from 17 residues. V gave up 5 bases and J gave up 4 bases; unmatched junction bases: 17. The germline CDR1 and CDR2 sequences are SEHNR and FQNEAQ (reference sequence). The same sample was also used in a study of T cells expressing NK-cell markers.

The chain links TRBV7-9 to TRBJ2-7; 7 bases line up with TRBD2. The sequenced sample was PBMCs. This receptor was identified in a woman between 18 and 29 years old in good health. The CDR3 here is CASSPIELGGEEYEQYF. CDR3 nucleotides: TGTGCCAGCAGCCCCATCGAACTGGGGGGGGAAGAATACGAGCAGTACTTC.